A single sample gave rise to the 17 T cell receptor beta chains below, sequenced in a study of beta chain features in type 1 diabetes. These receptors are not linked to any known antigen. Study observations and caveats: Among patients with Type 1 diabetes, TCRB CDR3s were moderately but significantly shorter in every one of the four CD4+ subsets.

What was sequenced were expressed TCRB transcripts, since all of the isolated RNA had been reverse transcribed. Sequencing was performed with immunoSEQ multiplex PCR; in TCRdb, only in-frame clones are kept and a portion is missing. This sample has over 650,000 clones, with more than 13% found just once. The sequenced sample was naive CD4+ T cells from blood. The receptors were gathered from a man younger than 35 with type 1 diabetes.

On this clone itself: Other DNA sequences of this sample code for an identical CDR3. This chain uses TRBV30 with TRBJ2-1, with D possibly matching TRBD2 (5 bases). This CDR3 contains 11 residues. V lost 1 base and J lost 9, with 7 bases in between. Germline values: CDR1 GTSNPN, CDR2 SVGIG (reference sequence). In nucleotides, the CDR3 is TGTGCCTGGAGTGCAGGAGGTGAGCAGTTCTTC. Protein sequence: CAWSAGGEQFF.

The rearrangement links TRBV5-1 to TRBJ2-7; a possible D gene is TRBD1 (6 bases). The CDR3 is 15 residues long. The germline CDR1 and CDR2 sequences are SGHRS and YFSETQ. With 3 bases removed from V and 0 bases from J, the gap between germline ends came to 13 bases. CDR3 loop: CASSSTGTLSYEQYF. CDR3 coding DNA: TGCGCCAGCAGCTCCACCGGGACACTCTCCTACGAGCAGTACTTC.

Only a few counts were recorded for this clone. The chain combines TRBV2 with TRBJ1-2; 9 nucleotides match TRBD1. The CDR3 length is 14 residues. Trimming at V came to 7 bases and at J to 6 bases, leaving 9 bases not matched to a gene. Germline V gene lookup returns CDR1 SNHLY and CDR2 FYNNEI. Here the CDR3 reads CASTRDREVNGYTF. In nucleotides, the CDR3 is TGTGCCAGCACTAGGGACAGGGAGGTGAATGGCTACACCTTC.

There are a few counts of this clone. This chain links TRBV7-2 with TRBJ2-3; no clear D gene. The CDR3 is made up of 13 amino acids. V lost 6 bases and J 0 bases, leaving 7 bases between the germline ends. Germline values: CDR1 SGHTA, CDR2 FQGNSA. The CDR3: CASRLHSTDTQYF. Written as DNA, the CDR3 is TGTGCCAGCAGACTTCATAGCACAGATACGCAGTATTTT. The full variable domain, with the rest looked up from reference TRBV7-2 and TRBJ2-3, is GAGVSQSPSNKVTEKGKDVELRCDPISGHTALYWYRQSLGQGLEFLIYFQGNSAPDKSGLPSDRFSAERTGGSVSTLTIQRTQQEDSAVYLCASRLHSTDTQYFGPGTRLTVL.

This clone was detected a few times. The V gene is TRBV7-2, the J gene TRBJ2-7; TRBD2 might be the D (7 bases). Trimming shortened V by 3 bases and J by 0 bases, and 15 bases separated the two germline ends. Germline assignment: CDR1 SGHTA and CDR2 FQGNSA. The CDR3 is made up of 16 amino acids. CDR3 bases: TGTGCCAGCAGCTTTGTGGGGGGGCGTAGCTCCTACGAGCAGTACTTC. Translation gives CASSFVGGRSSYEQYF.

V and J are TRBV2 and TRBJ1-2; D uncertain. The CDR3 extends over 14 amino acids. Looked up from germline, CDR1 is SNHLY and CDR2 is FYNNEI. Deletions cut 0 bases from V and 4 bases from J, with 9 bases between. This CDR3 is CASSEAWLTYGYTF. CDR3 in DNA: TGTGCCAGCAGTGAAGCGTGGCTGACCTATGGCTACACCTTC.

The rearrangement joins TRBV9 to TRBJ2-3; D not resolved. The V end was cut by 0 bases, the J end by 0 bases, with 14 bases between. The CDR3 is made up of 17 amino acids. Germline values: CDR1 SGDLS, CDR2 YYNGEE. The CDR3 reads CASSVAYGGTSTDTQYF. The CDR3 nucleotides read TGTGCCAGCAGCGTAGCTTACGGCGGTACTAGCACAGATACGCAGTATTTT.

V and J are TRBV5-1 and TRBJ2-7, with D perhaps matching TRBD1 (5 bases). The V gene's germline CDR1 is SGHRS and CDR2 YFSETQ. The CDR3 extends over 16 amino acids. Between the trimmed V and J ends, which lost 0 bases and 0 bases, there was a span of 13 bases. CDR3 loop: CASSLELQGASYEQYF. CDR3 sequence (DNA): TGCGCCAGCAGCTTGGAGCTGCAGGGTGCCTCCTACGAGCAGTACTTC.

The chain recombines TRBV4-3 with TRBJ2-2, with no clear D. The V and J ends lost 6 bases and 4 bases respectively, with 15 bases between them. Germline V gene sequence: CDR1 LGHNA, CDR2 YSLEER. This CDR3 contains 15 residues. Written as DNA, the CDR3 is TGCGCCAGCAGTACTACGGAGTCGGGCACCGGGGAGCTGTTTTTT. Residues: CASSTTESGTGELFF.

J is TRBJ2-1 and V is TRBV10-3; weak D call: TRBD1 (6 bases). In germline, CDR1 is ENHRY, CDR2 SYGVKD. V was trimmed by 11 bases and J by 4 bases, leaving 15 bases between them. CDR3 size: 13 residues. The CDR3 here is CASRQAGYNEQFF. The CDR3 bases are TGTGCCTCCAGACAGGCCGGGTACAATGAGCAGTTCTTC.

In this sample, this clone turned up a few times. Other DNA sequences within the sample encode an identical CDR3. J is TRBJ2-6 and V is TRBV7-9; no clear D. The ends were cut back, 6 bases at V and 4 bases at J, with 7 bases in the middle. This CDR3 is 13 amino acids long. The V gene's germline CDR1 is SEHNR and CDR2 FQNEAQ (reference sequence). In nucleotides, the CDR3 is TGTGCCAGCAGTCCGTCAGGGGCCAACGTCCTGACTTTC. Amino acids: CASSPSGANVLTF.

The V and J genes are TRBV2 and TRBJ2-7; 9 positions agree with TRBD1. The CDR3 has 13 amino acids. Germline lookup yields CDR1 SNHLY and CDR2 FYNNEI. The V gene end was trimmed by 4 bases and the J gene end by 5 bases; junction bases not matched to a gene: 3. CDR3 sequence reads: CASSGDREHEQYF. The CDR3 DNA follows: TGTGCCAGCAGTGGGGACAGGGAACACGAGCAGTACTTC.

The chain recombines TRBV27 with TRBJ1-5, with 12 bases that match TRBD1. Trimming took 6 bases from V and 5 from J; bases not matched to a gene: 5. Looked up from germline, CDR1 is MNHEY and CDR2 is SMNVEV (reference sequence). The CDR3 is 15 amino acids. CDR3 sequence: CASRRDRGPDQPQHF. The CDR3 nucleotides are TGTGCCAGCAGAAGGGACAGGGGGCCAGATCAGCCCCAGCATTTT.

The CDR3 nucleotides are TGCGCCAGCAGCTTAGGACAGGCTTACAATGAGCAGTTCTTC. The encoded protein is CASSLGQAYNEQFF. This chain joins TRBV5-1 and TRBJ2-1; 7 nucleotides agree with TRBD1. CDR3 size: 14 residues. Germline values: CDR1 SGHRS, CDR2 YFSETQ. V dropped 2 bases and J dropped 4; count of bases not matched to a gene: 3.

This clone was counted a few times. The V gene is TRBV12-5, the J gene TRBJ2-1; tentative D call: TRBD1 (5 bases). Trimming removed 3 bases from V and 3 bases from J, with 12 bases in between. Looked up from germline, CDR1 is LGHNT and CDR2 is FRNRAP. The CDR3 is 15 residues long. The CDR3 sequence: CASGLGASFYNEQFF. Written as DNA, the CDR3 is TGTGCTAGTGGTTTAGGGGCAAGTTTCTACAATGAGCAGTTCTTC. The full variable domain, with the rest looked up from reference TRBV12-5 and TRBJ2-1, is DARVTQTPRHKVTEMGQEVTMRCQPILGHNTVFWYRQTMMQGLELLAYFRNRAPLDDSGMPKDRFSAEMPDATLATLKIQPSEPRDSAVYFCASGLGASFYNEQFFGPGTRLTVL.

This clone was counted a few times. The chain employs TRBV30 and TRBJ2-7; 7 bases map to TRBD1. Germline CDR1 GTSNPN, CDR2 SVGIG (reference sequence). The CDR3 extends over 13 amino acids. Trimming removed 3 bases from V and 3 bases from J; junction bases left unmatched: 5. CDR3 nucleotides: TGTGCCTGGAGACAGGGGCACCTCTACGAGCAGTACTTC. Protein: CAWRQGHLYEQYF. Full variable domain (rest looked up from reference TRBV30 and TRBJ2-7): SQTIHQWPATLVQPVGSPLSLECTVEGTSNPNLYWYRQAAGRGLQLLFYSVGIGQISSEVPQNLSASRPQDRQFILSSKKLLLSDSGFYLCAWRQGHLYEQYFGPGTRLTVT.

J is TRBJ2-3 and V is TRBV7-3; 8 bases align to TRBD2. The CDR3 sequence is 15 residues long. V was clipped by 1 base and J by 6 bases; unmatched bases: 6. The germline V gene has CDR1 SGHTA and CDR2 FQGTGA. CDR3 amino acids: CASSLNAGGMDTQYF. The CDR3 DNA reads TGTGCCAGCAGCTTAAACGCGGGGGGAATGGATACGCAGTATTTT.